One TCR beta chain is described in this entry. This receptor's antigen is unknown. No much larger clone exists at a distance of one base, and base qualities are not known. This record belongs to a study of cytomegalovirus exposure and HLA in healthy donors (dated by TCRdb to between 2016 and 2019). The study in broad terms: According to a later analysis, the roughly 120 validation repertoires were produced on the same platform as the roughly 720 repertoires of the first cohort. The study aimed to test whether signatures of past pathogen exposure could be identified by cataloging public T cell receptors. A separate validation cohort of 90 to 150 different subjects was used in addition to the approximately 700-subject first cohort. High-throughput TCR immunosequencing, statistical association of individual TCRs with disease status, and machine learning were combined to predict cytomegalovirus infection status.

The donors belonged to the validation cohort of approximately 130 subjects, which was separate from the approximately 660-subject first cohort. Points the paper makes about the study in general: Subsequent analysis determined that TCRs grouped into clusters in the first cohort also showed a tendency toward co-occurrence across the 120 or so validation repertoires, and roughly 94% of cluster scores exceeded 0. While some public TCRs were present in many individuals, most TCR sequences turned up only very rarely across donors. According to the authors, the approach could potentially be generalized to other disease states and immunological phenotypes. In vitro tests confirmed that a few of the cytomegalovirus-associated TCR beta chains recognize cytomegalovirus antigens. In the study, roughly 160 TCR beta chains were listed as associated with cytomegalovirus. The classifier was reported to diagnose cytomegalovirus status with high specificity and sensitivity in both the original and validation cohorts. A later analysis lacked HLA typing for the validation cohort, so it scored co-occurrence in that cohort across all 120 repertoires.

V loses 4 bases at its end and J loses 7 bases; junction bases beyond the gene matches: 1. CDR3 length: 13 amino acids, cysteine to phenylalanine. The CDR3 DNA has 39 bases and is translated from base 1. Via the germline V gene, CDR1 is SGDLS and CDR2 YYNGEE. The library was made by the immunoSEQ multiplex PCR assay. On the study's bioinformatics: To diagnose cytomegalovirus status from the catalog of TCR beta chain sequences, a statistical classification framework was built. TCRdb took over this immuneACCESS table, retaining in-frame rearrangements with V and J assigned. Such tables are incomplete; in checked studies, under half of the missing clones stem from an unresolved V gene, and the remainder is unexplained. The V and J calls and the clone size are those of that table, but D and trimming were determined from the DNA. Within this sample are some 65,000 clones, with roughly 96% of them counted one time only. The ten largest clones add up to around 2.5% of the sample.

Recombination linked TRBV9 to TRBJ2-2, and 10 junctional nucleotides match TRBD2. Input material: PBMCs. The source of this sequence is a man between 18 and 29 years old in good health and CMV-seronegative. CDR3 loop: CASSPSGSGELFF. The DNA sequence follows: TGTGCCAGCAGCCCTAGCGGGAGCGGGGAGCTGTTTTTT.